A single sample is the source of the 29 T cell receptor beta chains below, sequenced in a study of blood T cell repertoires in COVID-19. Profiling relied on immunoSEQ multiplex PCR, and the TCRdb table lists in-frame clones only, not all of them. Of approximately 50,000 clones in the sample, around 85% were seen once. Sequencing was done on a sample of peripheral blood. These receptors came from a woman of 80 years or more with COVID-19, enrolled during active disease.

This chain uses TRBV28 with TRBJ1-6; 8 bases fit TRBD1. There are 14 residues in the CDR3. The trim removed 4 bases at V and 7 bases at J, leaving 3 bases unmatched. Germline V gene sequence: CDR1 MDHEN, CDR2 SYDVKM. DNA for the CDR3: TGTGCCAGCAGTTGGGACAGGCCAAATTCACCCCTCCACTTT. It codes for CASSWDRPNSPLHF.

V and J are TRBV30 and TRBJ1-4; possible D gene TRBD1, 5 bases. Germline values: CDR1 GTSNPN, CDR2 SVGIG (reference sequence). The CDR3 length is 13 residues. Trimming removed 2 bases from V and 6 bases from J, with 10 bases in between. This CDR3 reads CAWSRGFYEKLFF. Here the CDR3 DNA reads TGTGCCTGGAGTCGGGGGTTTTATGAAAAACTGTTTTTT.

The CDR3 loop reads CASRKTGVNQPQHF. The DNA of the CDR3 is TGTGCCAGCAGGAAGACAGGGGTCAATCAGCCCCAGCATTTT. The rearrangement uses TRBV6-7 and TRBJ1-5; TRBD1 agrees at 8 bases. TRBV6-7 is an ORF; its function is uncertain. V gave up 6 bases and J gave up 3 bases; unmatched junction bases: 4. The CDR3 sequence is 14 residues long.

The rearrangement joins TRBV2 to TRBJ2-7; the D gene is possibly TRBD1 (5 bases). The CDR3 consists of 14 residues. Per the germline V gene, CDR1 is SNHLY and CDR2 is FYNNEI. Trimming cost V 1 base and J 3 bases, with 10 bases left between them. CDR3 residues: CASSEGGAYYEQYF. For the CDR3, the DNA is TGTGCCAGCAGTGAAGGGGGCGCATACTACGAGCAGTACTTC.

The chain has TRBV3-1 (or the pseudogene TRBV3-2) and TRBJ1-3, with D unclear. Germline V gene sequence: CDR1 LGHDT, CDR2 YNNKEL (reference sequence). The V end was cut by 0 bases, the J end by 0 bases, with 9 bases between. This CDR3 region has 16 residues. The CDR3 DNA is TGTGCCAGCAGCCAAGATTCCGGGAACTCTGGAAACACCATATATTTT. Its protein is CASSQDSGNSGNTIYF.

The rearrangement joins TRBV18 to TRBJ2-1; D remains unclear. Trimming pared 2 bases from V and 6 bases from J, leaving 8 bases between. Germline V gene data show CDR1 as KGHSH and CDR2 as LQKENI. The CDR3 runs to 13 residues. The CDR3 DNA is TGTGCCAGCTCACCATCCCCTATCAATGAGCAGTTCTTC. Residues: CASSPSPINEQFF.

V and J are TRBV10-3 and TRBJ2-3; 8 nucleotides align to TRBD1. The germline gives CDR1 ENHRY, CDR2 SYGVKD. J gave up 0 bases and V 7 bases, and 6 bases lay outside the gene matches. The CDR3 sequence is 15 residues long. CDR3 in amino acids: CAINTDRGSTDTQYF. The DNA of the CDR3 is TGTGCCATCAATACCGACAGGGGTAGCACAGATACGCAGTATTTT.

The chain links TRBV7-9 to TRBJ1-2; 9 bases are a match to TRBD1. The V gene's germline CDR1 is SEHNR and CDR2 FQNEAQ (reference sequence). This CDR3 spans 15 amino acids. V dropped 6 bases and J dropped 1; count of bases not matched to a gene: 6. The CDR3 DNA is TGTGCCAGCAGTACAGGGGGCCAAATTAACTATGGCTACACCTTC. This translates into CASSTGGQINYGYTF.

The rearrangement joins TRBV6-6 to TRBJ1-1; TRBD1 matches at 8 bases. Germline CDR1 reads MNHNY; CDR2 reads SVGAGI (reference sequence). V was pared by 10 bases and J by 6 bases, with 4 bases of the junction left unmatched. This CDR3 region has 11 residues. This CDR3 reads CAIQGAAEAFF. The DNA for the CDR3 is TGTGCCATCCAGGGGGCGGCTGAAGCTTTCTTT.

This chain connects TRBV2 to TRBJ2-1; the D gene is possibly TRBD1 (7 bases). The CDR3 sequence is 15 residues long. Trimming removed 2 bases at V and 7 bases at J, with 15 bases between. CDR1 is SNHLY, CDR2 FYNNEI, per germline. This CDR3 reads CASSEQTGRRNEQFF. The DNA for the CDR3 is TGTGCCAGCAGTGAACAGACAGGGAGGCGGAATGAGCAGTTCTTC.

This chain joins TRBV7-8 and TRBJ1-4, with 7 positions matching TRBD1. Germline CDR1 and CDR2: SGHVS and FQNEAQ. The CDR3 has 14 residues. The J segment lost 8 bases and the V segment lost 5 bases, leaving 8 bases of the junction unmatched. The CDR3 region has the DNA TGTGCCAGCAGCCAGACAGGGTTTGGCGAAAAACTGTTTTTT. Translated, it gives CASSQTGFGEKLFF.

CDR3 nucleotide sequence: TGCGCCAGCAGCCAAGGCTTGACAACCCTCACAGATACGCAGTATTTT. Protein: CASSQGLTTLTDTQYF. The chain uses TRBV4-1 and TRBJ2-3, with no clear D. CDR3 length: 16 amino acids. Germline V gene sequence: CDR1 MGHRA, CDR2 YSYEKL. Trimming took 1 base from V and 2 from J, leaving 13 bases between them.

The V gene is TRBV27, the J gene TRBJ1-1; 10 bases match TRBD1. Unmatched junction bases numbered 15, after V lost 6 bases and J lost 2 bases. Germline loops: CDR1 MNHEY, CDR2 SMNVEV (reference sequence). CDR3 length: 18 residues. CDR3 DNA: TGTGCCAGCAGGCGTACAGACAGGGGGCTTGGGATAAACACTGAAGCTTTCTTT. It translates to CASRRTDRGLGINTEAFF.

The CDR3 nucleotides are TGTGCCAGCAGTCTAACAGGGAAGAACACTGAAGCTTTCTTT. Its translation: CASSLTGKNTEAFF. The genes are TRBV6-5 and TRBJ1-1, with a possible D match to TRBD1 (6 bases). Germline CDR1 is MNHEY and CDR2 is SVGAGI. The CDR3 contains 14 residues. V was shortened by 5 bases and J by 1 base, with 11 bases between the two germline ends.

The gene calls are TRBV5-1 and TRBJ1-5; D gene unclear. This CDR3 contains 13 residues. Germline V gene lookup returns CDR1 SGHRS and CDR2 YFSETQ. Trimming pared 4 bases from V and 4 bases from J, leaving 9 bases between. The CDR3 protein is CASSRTTNQPQHF. In DNA, the CDR3 is TGCGCCAGCAGCCGTACAACGAATCAGCCCCAGCATTTT.

V and J are TRBV19 and TRBJ1-2; perhaps TRBD1 as D (6 bases). Germline CDR1 LNHDA, CDR2 SQIVND (reference sequence). The germline V and J ends were trimmed by 5 bases and 2 bases, with 18 bases remaining between them. There are 16 residues in the CDR3. The CDR3 sequence: CASSSGTAGGNYGYTF. In DNA form, the CDR3 reads TGTGCCAGTAGTTCCGGGACCGCTGGGGGCAACTATGGCTACACCTTC.

The chain employs TRBV19 and TRBJ2-7; 8 bases map to TRBD2. Germline CDR1 reads LNHDA; CDR2 reads SQIVND (reference sequence). V trimming: 9 bases; J trimming: 7 bases; junction bases outside the gene matches: 17. There are 15 residues in the CDR3. In nucleotides, the CDR3 is TGTGCCAGACGGGGGGGGACTGGATTTAAACTAGAGCAGTACTTC. Protein sequence: CARRGGTGFKLEQYF.

This clone was seen only once. This sequence joins TRBV15 and TRBJ2-7, with a weak D call TRBD2 (5 bases). The CDR3 length is 15 residues. Trimming removed 2 bases from V and 2 bases from J, with 13 bases in between. Germline V gene data show CDR1 as LNHNV and CDR2 as YYDKDF (reference sequence). The CDR3 spells CATSRRSSGTYEQYF. CDR3 nucleotides: TGTGCCACCAGCAGACGAAGCAGCGGAACCTACGAGCAGTACTTC.

The sample holds a few counts of this clone. CDR3 sequence: CASSPVGQGGIDQPQHF. The DNA for the CDR3 is TGTGCCAGCAGTCCCGTGGGACAGGGGGGGATAGATCAGCCCCAGCATTTT. The genes are TRBV6-6 and TRBJ1-5; 11 nucleotides agree with TRBD1. The CDR3 contains 17 residues. Trimming took 5 bases from V and 5 from J; bases not matched to a gene: 11. The germline gives CDR1 MNHNY, CDR2 SVGAGI (reference sequence).

The chain links TRBV9 to TRBJ1-1; TRBD1 might be the D (5 bases). Looked up from germline, CDR1 is SGDLS and CDR2 is YYNGEE. V dropped 4 bases and J dropped 3 bases, with 19 bases sitting between them. CDR3 length equals 16 residues. The CDR3 spells CASSPEGRGRDTEAFF. The CDR3 nucleotides read TGTGCCAGCAGCCCAGAGGGGCGGGGTAGGGACACTGAAGCTTTCTTT.

The chain uses TRBV25-1 and TRBJ2-7, with 10 positions matching TRBD2. After removal of 2 bases from V and 3 bases from J, the junction contained 7 bases not matched to a gene. The CDR3 runs to 16 residues. Germline V lookup: CDR1 MGHDK, CDR2 SYGVNS. The CDR3: CASSERLAGLLYEQYF. As DNA, the CDR3 is TGTGCCAGCAGTGAAAGACTAGCGGGCTTGCTCTACGAGCAGTACTTC.

In its sample, this clone was seen a few times. The chain recombines TRBV7-3 with TRBJ2-7, with 10 bases lining up with TRBD2. The CDR3 runs to 13 residues. The germline V gene encodes CDR1 SGHTA and CDR2 FQGTGA. Trimming removed 5 bases from V and 6 bases from J; junction bases left unmatched: 4. This CDR3 is CASSAGTSAEQYF. Here the CDR3 DNA reads TGTGCCAGCAGCGCCGGGACTAGCGCCGAGCAGTACTTC.

The chain links TRBV13 to TRBJ2-1; the D gene is possibly TRBD2 (6 bases). V gave up 3 bases and J gave up 8 bases, with 32 bases separating them. CDR1 and CDR2 (germline): PRHDT, FYEKMQ (reference sequence). The CDR3 has 20 amino acids. CDR3 residues: CASSLTWAEAAEGGMDEQFF. The CDR3, as DNA: TGTGCCAGCAGCTTGACGTGGGCTGAGGCGGCAGAGGGCGGGATGGATGAGCAGTTCTTC.

The V gene is TRBV6-6, the J gene TRBJ1-5; D remains unclear. Germline CDR1 and CDR2: MNHNY and SVGAGI (reference sequence). This CDR3 has 14 amino acids. V lost 5 bases to trimming and J lost 6 bases, with 14 bases between them. As DNA, the CDR3 is TGTGCCAGCAGTCTAATAGGGCGGGGTCAGCCCCAGCATTTT. Translating gives CASSLIGRGQPQHF.

The chain's CDR3 is CASSDYRGTNQPQHF. The CDR3 nucleotides are TGTGCCAGCAGTGATTACAGGGGGACCAATCAGCCCCAGCATTTT. The rearrangement links TRBV6-1 to TRBJ1-5, with 8 bases identical to TRBD1. CDR1 MNHNS and CDR2 SASEGT come from the germline V gene. V shed 3 bases and J 3 bases; nucleotides not matched to a gene: 4. This CDR3 is 15 amino acids long.

Here the CDR3 reads CASSPIRLAGTSYEQYF. DNA for the CDR3: TGTGCCAGCTCACCAATCCGACTAGCGGGAACCTCCTACGAGCAGTACTTC. The chain is built from TRBV18 and TRBJ2-7; TRBD2 matches at 11 bases. The CDR3 totals 17 residues. Germline CDR1 KGHSH, CDR2 LQKENI. The J segment lost 0 bases and the V segment lost 2 bases, leaving 6 bases of the junction unmatched.

The chain joins TRBV13 to TRBJ1-4, with TRBD1 as a possible D gene (6 bases). Germline assignment: CDR1 PRHDT and CDR2 FYEKMQ (reference sequence). V lost 1 base and J 4 bases, leaving 7 bases between the germline ends. This CDR3 is built from 14 residues. CDR3 coding DNA: TGTGCCAGCAGCTTAGACAGGGTTAATGAAAAACTGTTTTTT. Protein product: CASSLDRVNEKLFF.

V and J are TRBV9 and TRBJ2-3; 10 bases are a match to TRBD2. This CDR3 has 19 amino acids. Germline CDR1 SGDLS, CDR2 YYNGEE. J gave up 0 bases and V 3 bases, and 13 bases lay outside the gene matches. This CDR3 is CASSGGRAGGPPSTDTQYF. The CDR3 coding sequence is TGTGCCAGCAGCGGAGGGAGAGCGGGAGGGCCTCCTAGCACAGATACGCAGTATTTT.

The chain couples TRBV6-5 to TRBJ2-1; 8 bases align to TRBD1. This CDR3 has 15 amino acids. Germline CDR1 MNHEY, CDR2 SVGAGI. V lost 2 bases to trimming and J lost 5 bases; unmatched junction nucleotides: 5. CDR3 nucleotide sequence: TGTGCCAGCAGTTACGGAGGGACAGGTGACAATGAGCAGTTCTTC. Residues: CASSYGGTGDNEQFF.